Listed below are T cell receptor beta chains from one sample, sequenced in a study of Ad26.COV2.S vaccination and SARS-CoV-2 variants. Profiled with immunoSEQ multiplex PCR; TCRdb holds only in-frame clones, not every one. The sample lists roughly 330,000 clones, under 90% occurring once. Here the sequenced sample was peripheral blood, taken in a trial of Ad26.COV2.S vaccine versus placebo. These receptors were collected from a person between 18 and 60 years old who received the Ad26.COV2.S COVID-19 vaccine or a placebo. CDR3s include the opening cysteine and the closing phenylalanine or tryptophan. D genes are given only for firm matches. The size of a clone is reported for some rows only, either as once, few or many, or as a class for expanded clones.

v_gene	d_gene	j_gene	abundance	CDR3aa	CDR3nt
TRBV5-1	.	TRBJ2-7	.	CASSFSYSYEQYF	TGCGCCAGCAGCTTTAGTTACTCCTACGAGCAGTACTTC
TRBV27	.	TRBJ1-1	.	CASSQGVNTEAFF	TGTGCCAGCAGCCAAGGGGTGAACACTGAAGCTTTCTTT
TRBV6-5	.	TRBJ1-1	.	CASSQPRSMNTEAFF	TGTGCCAGCAGCCAACCAAGAAGCATGAACACTGAAGCTTTCTTT
TRBV13	.	TRBJ2-7	.	CASSLSLTYEQYF	TGTGCCAGCAGCTTATCGCTAACCTACGAGCAGTACTTC
TRBV12-3/TRBV12-4	.	TRBJ2-7	once	CATSPGRLYEQYF	TGTGCCACTTCCCCAGGACGGCTATACGAGCAGTACTTC
TRBV5-1	TRBD1	TRBJ2-3	.	CASSPLDRVEYF	TGCGCCAGCAGCCCCCTGGACAGGGTTGAGTATTTT
TRBV18	.	TRBJ1-2	.	CASSPPTDRPNYGYTF	TGTGCCAGCTCACCCCCAACTGACCGCCCTAACTATGGCTACACCTTC
TRBV19	TRBD1	TRBJ2-1	.	CASRDSGTGEGTYNEQFF	TGTGCCAGTAGGGATTCCGGGACAGGGGAGGGGACCTACAATGAGCAGTTCTTC
TRBV7-2	.	TRBJ2-1	.	CASSKGAGANAVQFF	TGTGCCAGCAGCAAGGGGGCGGGGGCCAATGCGGTGCAGTTCTTC
TRBV19	TRBD1	TRBJ1-1	.	CASSIFKGASTRNTEAFF	TGTGCCAGTAGTATATTTAAGGGGGCATCCACCCGGAACACTGAAGCTTTCTTT
TRBV3-1/TRBV3-2	.	TRBJ2-2	.	CASSFTGIGELFF	TGTGCCAGCAGCTTCACAGGGATTGGGGAGCTGTTTTTT
TRBV5-8	.	TRBJ2-5	.	CASSLSLPETQYF	TGTGCCAGCTCCCTAAGTCTACCGGAGACCCAGTACTTC
TRBV2	.	TRBJ2-1	.	CASTPHEGGEQFF	TGTGCCAGCACCCCGCACGAGGGCGGTGAGCAGTTCTTC
TRBV30	.	TRBJ1-4	.	CAWSVNEKLFF	TGTGCCTGGAGTGTAAATGAAAAACTGTTTTTT
TRBV5-1	TRBD2	TRBJ2-3	.	CASSLGTSGRATDTQYF	TGCGCCAGCAGCTTGGGTACTAGCGGGAGGGCAACAGATACGCAGTATTTT
TRBV5-4	TRBD1	TRBJ1-2	.	CASSLGTGEVYGYTF	TGTGCCAGCAGCTTGGGGACAGGGGAAGTTTATGGCTACACCTTC